The source of this T cell receptor (beta chain) is a study of T cells in Graves' hyperthyroidism and ophthalmopathy. Points from the study as a whole: The model's output predicted ophthalmopathy at a median of roughly seven months prior to onset. Clonotypes that were expanded in thyroid above 0.001 mostly appeared in blood too.

TCR beta CDR3 regions were amplified from RNA. HTBI primers drove first-round RT-PCR of the TCR CDR3. From the multiplex PCR reads, TCRdb called clonotypes with MiXCR, one entry per CDR3 protein. The table lists approximately 320,000 distinct CDR3 sequences, approximately 15% of them singletons. Graves' hyperthyroidism is called stable when ophthalmopathy does not progress within 18 months. Clinical symptoms, serum thyroxine, TRAb, thyroid ultrasound and orbital computed tomography established diagnosis. Points on this clonotype: The target antigen is unknown.

This sequence originates from a man between 25 and 39 years old with Graves' hyperthyroidism. Sample: blood.

The CDR3 nucleotides read TGCGCCAGCAGCTACAGGGCCCCCCAAGAGACCCAGTACTTC. It is translated as CASSYRAPQETQYF. This chain joins TRBV5-1 and TRBJ2-5; D might be TRBD1 (6 bases). Germline V gives CDR1 SGHRS, CDR2 YFSETQ. The ends were cut back, 3 bases at V and 1 base at J, with 10 bases in the middle. This CDR3 spans 14 amino acids.